Shown below are 10 T cell receptor beta chains from a single sample sequenced in a study of T cells in Graves' hyperthyroidism and ophthalmopathy. Using RNA transcripts as the source, TCR beta CDR3 regions were amplified. TCR CDR3 regions were first amplified by RT-PCR with HTBI primers. A single record per CDR3 protein comes from TCRdb applying MiXCR to the multiplex PCR reads. This sample yields hundreds of thousands of distinct CDR3 sequences, of which under 20% are seen a single time; over 3.5% belongs to the top ten. Sequenced sample: blood. These TCRs come from a woman aged 30 to 39 with Graves' hyperthyroidism.

This clonotype occurred many times. J is TRBJ2-1 and V is TRBV12-3 or TRBV12-4; TRBD2 matches 7 bases. The ends lost 4 bases at V and 5 bases at J; junction bases unmatched: 11. The CDR3 covers 16 residues. This CDR3 is CASSSGSGSAHNEQFF. For the CDR3, the DNA is TGTGCCAGCAGTTCGGGTAGCGGGTCAGCTCACAATGAGCAGTTCTTC.

This sequence joins TRBV7-2 and TRBJ2-4, with D maybe TRBD2 (5 bases). This CDR3 contains 14 residues. Trimming took 2 bases from V and 5 from J, leaving 10 bases between them. Germline values: CDR1 SGHTA, CDR2 FQGNSA. The CDR3 loop is CASSLQEVQNIQYF. The CDR3, as DNA: TGTGCCAGCAGCTTACAGGAGGTTCAAAACATTCAGTACTTC.

This clonotype was counted many times. V is TRBV28 and J is TRBJ2-3; D remains unclear. The CDR3 has 12 amino acids. Trimming pared 5 bases from V and 6 bases from J, leaving 9 bases between. Germline CDR1 and CDR2: MDHEN and SYDVKM. CDR3 protein: CASSPPMDTQYF. The CDR3 DNA reads TGTGCCAGCAGTCCTCCGATGGATACGCAGTATTTT.

V and J are TRBV18 and TRBJ1-2; D might be TRBD1 (5 bases). Trimming removed 0 bases from V and 3 bases from J, with 11 bases in between. The CDR3 runs to 15 residues. Germline CDR1 is KGHSH and CDR2 is LQKENI. CDR3 sequence reads: CASSPPEGTDYGYTF. For the CDR3, the DNA is TGTGCCAGCTCACCACCGGAGGGGACCGACTATGGCTACACCTTC.

This clonotype occurred many times. This chain uses TRBV20-1 with TRBJ2-7; 12 bases align to TRBD2. The germline CDR1 and CDR2 sequences are DFQATT and SNEGSKA (reference sequence). The CDR3 covers 15 residues. V shed 1 base and J 0 bases; nucleotides not matched to a gene: 1. The CDR3 DNA reads TGCAGTGCTAGAGGACTAGCGGGGGACTCCTACGAGCAGTACTTC. It encodes CSARGLAGDSYEQYF.

The chain joins TRBV13 to TRBJ2-1; 11 bases match TRBD2. The CDR3 totals 17 residues. Germline V lookup: CDR1 PRHDT, CDR2 FYEKMQ (reference sequence). J was trimmed by 7 bases and V by 10 bases; bases with no gene match: 18. The CDR3 spells CATSDPRSGRVWNEQFF. The CDR3 nucleotides are TGTGCCACCAGTGATCCCCGTAGCGGGAGGGTATGGAATGAGCAGTTCTTC.

This rearrangement joins TRBV4-1 to TRBJ1-5, with TRBD1 matching 7 bases. CDR1 and CDR2 from the germline V gene are MGHRA and YSYEKL. The CDR3 covers 16 residues. Trimming cost V 4 bases and J 1 base; bases outside gene matches: 7. The CDR3 region has the DNA TGCGCCAGCAGCCGGACAGGTTTGGACAGCAATCAGCCCCAGCATTTT. It encodes CASSRTGLDSNQPQHF.

This clonotype was recorded a few times. The genes are TRBV20-1 and TRBJ1-5; 8 nucleotides agree with TRBD1. The CDR3 length is 14 residues. Trimming removed 0 bases from V and 10 bases from J; junction bases left unmatched: 8. From germline, CDR1 is DFQATT and CDR2 SNEGSKA (reference sequence). The CDR3 nucleotides are TGCAGTGCTAGAGACATACGGACAGGGTTTCCCCAGCATTTT. It is translated as CSARDIRTGFPQHF.

The chain has TRBV24-1 and TRBJ2-1; D not resolved. This CDR3 comprises 13 residues. The ends were cut back, 6 bases at V and 2 bases at J, with 7 bases in the middle. The germline CDR1 and CDR2 sequences are KGHDR and SFDVKD. Written as DNA, the CDR3 is TGTGCCACCAGTACGGCGGCCTACAATGAGCAGTTCTTC. This gives the protein CATSTAAYNEQFF.

This clonotype was seen many times. V usage is TRBV20-1 and J usage is TRBJ1-6; 7 nucleotides agree with TRBD1. CDR1 is DFQATT, CDR2 SNEGSKA, per germline (reference sequence). V trimming: 3 bases; J trimming: 11 bases; junction bases outside the gene matches: 13. CDR3 length: 15 amino acids. CDR3 DNA: TGCAGTGCTAGGGGCCAGACAGGGAGGTGGACACCCCTCCACTTT. This sequence encodes CSARGQTGRWTPLHF.